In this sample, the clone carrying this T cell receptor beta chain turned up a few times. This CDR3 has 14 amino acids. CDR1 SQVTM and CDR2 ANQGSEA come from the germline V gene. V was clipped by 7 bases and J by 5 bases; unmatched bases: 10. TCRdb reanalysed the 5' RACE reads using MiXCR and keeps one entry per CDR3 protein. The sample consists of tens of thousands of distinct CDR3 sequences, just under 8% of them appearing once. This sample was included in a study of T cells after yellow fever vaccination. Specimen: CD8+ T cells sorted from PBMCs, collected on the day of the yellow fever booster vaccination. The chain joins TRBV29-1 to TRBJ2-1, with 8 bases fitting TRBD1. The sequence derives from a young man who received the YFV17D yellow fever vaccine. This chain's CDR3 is CSAFVATGDNEQFF. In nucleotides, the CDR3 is TGCAGCGCATTTGTCGCGACAGGGGACAATGAGCAGTTCTTC.